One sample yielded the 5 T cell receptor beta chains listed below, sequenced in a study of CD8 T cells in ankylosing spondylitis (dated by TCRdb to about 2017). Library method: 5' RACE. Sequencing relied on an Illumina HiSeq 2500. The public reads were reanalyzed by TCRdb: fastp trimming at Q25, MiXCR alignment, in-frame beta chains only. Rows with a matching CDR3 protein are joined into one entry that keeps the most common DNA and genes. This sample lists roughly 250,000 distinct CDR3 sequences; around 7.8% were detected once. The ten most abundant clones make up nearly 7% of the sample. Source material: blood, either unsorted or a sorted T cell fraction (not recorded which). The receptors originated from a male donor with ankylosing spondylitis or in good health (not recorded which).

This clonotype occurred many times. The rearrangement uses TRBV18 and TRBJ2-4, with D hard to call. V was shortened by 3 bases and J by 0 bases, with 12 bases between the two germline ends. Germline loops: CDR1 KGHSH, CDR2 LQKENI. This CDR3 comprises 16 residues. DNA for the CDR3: TGTGCCAGCTCACCGTCACAGTCTCTAGCCAAAAACATTCAGTACTTC. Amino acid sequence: CASSPSQSLAKNIQYF.

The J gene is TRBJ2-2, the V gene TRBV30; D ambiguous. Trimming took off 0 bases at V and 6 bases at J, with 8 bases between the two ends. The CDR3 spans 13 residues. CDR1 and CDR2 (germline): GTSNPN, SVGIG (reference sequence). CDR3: CAWSVRRAGELFF. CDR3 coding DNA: TGTGCCTGGAGTGTTCGCCGCGCCGGGGAGCTGTTTTTT.

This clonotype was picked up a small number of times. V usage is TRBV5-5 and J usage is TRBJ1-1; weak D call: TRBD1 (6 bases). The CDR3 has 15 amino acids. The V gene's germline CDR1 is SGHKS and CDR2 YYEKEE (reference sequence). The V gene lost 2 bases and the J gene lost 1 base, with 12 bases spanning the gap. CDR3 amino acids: CASSLQGRGNTEAFF. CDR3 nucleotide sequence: TGTGCCAGCAGCTTACAGGGAAGGGGGAACACTGAAGCTTTCTTT.

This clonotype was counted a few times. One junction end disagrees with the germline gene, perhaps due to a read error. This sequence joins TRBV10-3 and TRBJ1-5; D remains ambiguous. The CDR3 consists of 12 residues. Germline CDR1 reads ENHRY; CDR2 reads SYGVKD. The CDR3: CAIGEVGQPQHF. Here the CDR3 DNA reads TGTGCCATCGGTGAAGTCGGTCAGCCCCAGCATTTT.

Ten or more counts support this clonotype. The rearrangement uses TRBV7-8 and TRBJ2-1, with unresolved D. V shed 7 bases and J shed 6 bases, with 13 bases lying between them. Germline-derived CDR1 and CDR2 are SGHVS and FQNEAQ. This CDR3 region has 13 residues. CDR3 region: CASTTDGFNEQFF. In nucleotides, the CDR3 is TGTGCCAGCACCACGGACGGATTCAATGAGCAGTTCTTC.